This TCR beta chain was observed in a study of human T cells and chemical hapten exposure. The length of the CDR3 is 12 residues. Trimming took off 4 bases at V and 7 bases at J, with 8 bases between the two ends. The germline gives CDR1 SEHNR, CDR2 FQNEAQ (reference sequence). Time point specified: pre-sensitization, week 0. The treatment here: therapeutic diphenylcyclopropenone sensitization with weekly scalp DPC. TCRdb fed the RACE reads into MiXCR, producing one record per CDR3 protein. The table has approximately 260,000 distinct CDR3 sequences, around 9.3% seen once. The chain joins TRBV7-9 to TRBJ1-5; D gene ambiguous. The TCR sequence derives from a woman between 40 and 55 years old with alopecia areata. Some clones in this sample may be carry-over from other donors' samples. The sample consisted of whole blood, taken in connection with sensitization to the hapten diphenylcyclopropenone (DPC). The CDR3 is CASSYEIQPQHF. The CDR3 bases are TGTGCCAGCAGCTACGAGATCCAGCCCCAGCATTTT.